This TCR beta chain was recorded in a study of blood T cell repertoires in COVID-19. Study context: Sites in the United States, Italy and Spain provided acute and convalescent COVID-19 samples. In each case, the material was cDNA or gDNA derived from T cells, B-cell-depleted T cells, or PBMCs.

CDR3 length: 15 amino acids. The V and J ends lost 0 bases and 5 bases, in that order; junction bases with no gene match: 6. Germline V gene data show CDR1 as SGHNT and CDR2 as YYREEE (reference sequence). Profiled with immunoSEQ multiplex PCR; TCRdb holds only in-frame clones, not every one. Altogether 200,000 or so clones are present, roughly four fifths being singletons, with the ten largest covering around 12%. The origin of this receptor is a woman older than 75 with COVID-19, enrolled during active disease. Sequenced: peripheral blood. The rearrangement links TRBV5-4 to TRBJ1-1; TRBD1 aligns across 8 bases. CDR3 coding DNA: TGTGCCAGCAGCTTGGGGACAGGGCTGGGGACTGAAGCTTTCTTT. Translated: CASSLGTGLGTEAFF.